What follows describes a single T cell receptor beta chain. Its antigen is unknown. This record belongs to a study of CXCR3-negative and CXCR3-positive naive CD8 T cells. General study findings and limits: The study found more hydrophobic TRB CDR3s in CXCR3-positive naive cells than in CXCR3-negative naive cells. Naive CXCR3-positive and CXCR3-negative cells shared TRBV-TRBJ usage; memory cells diverged.

Every individual CD8+ T cell subset underwent sorting in triplicate at approximately 310,000 cells apiece. It was by 5' RACE with UMI labels that the TRB cDNA libraries were prepared. With the 5' RACE reads reprocessed, TCRdb shows one record per CDR3 protein and no DNA. The sample is made up of tens of thousands of distinct CDR3 sequences, and the top ten hold approximately 0.5% of it. Germline V gene data show CDR1 as MNHEY and CDR2 as SVGAGI. The CDR3 covers 16 residues. The chain links TRBV6-5 to TRBJ2-7; checking the TCRdb D call of TRBD2 is not possible without DNA. This TCR was recovered from a human donor in good health. Some clones in this sample may be carry-over from other donors' samples. Sequencing used naive CXCR3+ CD8+ T cells from blood. The subset is: CD45RO-CCR7+CD27+CD95- naive CD8+ T cells expressing CXCR3 (TNR3+). Here the CDR3 reads CASSWTSGRKLYEQYF.